The sequence of this TCR beta chain was determined in a study of blood T cell repertoires in COVID-19. Looking at the study overall: Specimens from acute and convalescent COVID-19 originated in the United States, Italy and Spain. T cells, B-cell-depleted T cells, or PBMCs supplied cDNA or gDNA.

Original methodology: Researchers report that nucleated cell counts were estimated from reference gene primer amplification. TCRdb's copy holds only in-frame clones and misses some; the assay was immunoSEQ multiplex PCR. Clone size and the V and J calls come from that table; the DNA yielded D and trimming. This sample yields 95,000 to 110,000 clones, of which around 80% are seen a single time; around 4.4% belongs to the top ten. This CDR3 is 15 amino acids long. Germline loops: CDR1 LNHDA, CDR2 SQIVND (reference sequence). The V end was cut by 6 bases, the J end by 2 bases, with 14 bases between. The specimen sequenced was peripheral blood. The chain links TRBV19 to TRBJ1-3; D might be TRBD1 (5 bases). The origin of this receptor is a man between 65 and 79 years old with acute or convalescent COVID-19. In DNA form, the CDR3 reads TGTGCCAGTAGCGTGGGGGGGTCTGCTGGAAACACCATATATTTT. It specifies CASSVGGSAGNTIYF.